Given below is one T cell receptor (beta chain) in context. Gene labels here are mouse ones. The read ends 4 residues shy of where the CDR3 ends; the end is completed using the germline J gene. These data come from a study of CD8+ T cells in alopecia areata. J was trimmed by 0 bases and V by 0 bases; bases with no gene match: 3. Germline V gene data show CDR1 as NNHDY and CDR2 as SYVADS. This CDR3 spans 16 amino acids. The authors extracted RNA and reverse transcribed it into cDNA as the sequencing template. TCRdb keeps only in-frame clones here, not all; method: immunoSEQ multiplex PCR. Singletons are absent from the sample, which has roughly 260,000 clones. Sorting relied on CD4, CD8alpha, NKG2D, NKG2ACE and other markers applied to pooled cutaneous lymph node cells.

The chain recombines TRBV13-3 with TRBJ2-5, with 8 bases matching TRBD2. The origin of this receptor is a C3H/HeJ mouse with alopecia areata. The MHC haplotype of the strain is H2-k. The sequenced material came from CD4+ T cells sorted from a lymph node. The CDR3 is CASSDGGGANQDTQYF. CDR3 bases read: TGTGCCAGCAGTGATGGCGGGGGGGCTAACCAAGAC. Full variable domain (missing parts from reference TRBV13-3 and TRBJ2-5): EAAVTQSPRSKVAVTGGKVTLSCHQTNNHDYMYWYRQDTGHGLRLIHYSYVADSTEKGDIPDGYKASRPSQENFSLILELASLSQTAVYFCASSDGGGANQDTQYFGPGTRLLVL.